The entry below describes one T cell receptor (beta chain). Its antigen remains unknown. This sample stems from a study of blood T cells in healthy people across ages. Trimming removed 1 base from V and 8 bases from J, with 15 bases in between. Germline CDR1 and CDR2: SGHRS and YFSETQ. The length of the CDR3 is 15 residues. It was with a sample-barcoded 5' primer and a J-beta primer mix that a second PCR of about 6 to 12 cycles was run. Each cDNA molecule, via a template-switch adaptor with 12 random nucleotides, was tagged. TCRdb itself ran the 5' RACE reads through MiXCR, one entry per CDR3 protein. This sample has about 1,600,000 distinct CDR3 sequences, with around 39% found just once. Study-level points and caveats: Higher diversity, along with more naive CD4+ cells, distinguished long-lived donors from aged donors. Measured against age, TCR beta diversity per million T cells decreased in a roughly linear manner. Nothing was known about donor CMV status, and this possibly confounded expanded clonotype changes.

Material for sequencing was blood. The TCR comes from a woman under 30 in good health. The chain combines TRBV5-1 with TRBJ2-2, with no clear D. This chain's CDR3 is CASSLRSNLGGELFF. The DNA for the CDR3 is TGCGCCAGCAGCTTGCGAAGTAACCTTGGAGGGGAGCTGTTTTTT.